The 16 T cell receptor beta chains below come from one sample, sequenced in a study of blood T cells in healthy people across ages. For the second PCR, which ran for about 7 to 11 cycles, a sample-barcoded 5' primer and a J-beta primer mix were used. Each CDR3 protein is one row after TCRdb ran MiXCR on the 5' RACE reads. The data hold around 800,000 distinct CDR3 sequences, with 55% to 65% observed a single time. The sample was blood. Source of these receptors: a young man in good health.

A few counts support this clonotype. This chain connects TRBV29-1 to TRBJ2-3, with 7 bases lining up with TRBD1. V shed 6 bases and J 1 base; nucleotides not matched to a gene: 7. The CDR3 length is 14 residues. Per the germline V gene, CDR1 is SQVTM and CDR2 is ANQGSEA. The CDR3 sequence is CSVADRVGTDTQYF. CDR3 nucleotides: TGCAGCGTCGCCGACAGGGTCGGCACAGATACGCAGTATTTT.

This clonotype was seen at least ten times. The chain has TRBV10-3 and TRBJ1-2; TRBD1 matches 10 bases. Germline V gene lookup returns CDR1 ENHRY and CDR2 SYGVKD. Trimming cost V 6 bases and J 1 base; bases outside gene matches: 2. The CDR3 sequence is 14 residues long. CDR3 amino acids: CAIRGTGDNYGYTF. The CDR3 region has the DNA TGTGCCATCAGGGGGACAGGGGATAACTATGGCTACACCTTC.

The table lists this clonotype with a few counts. The V and J genes are TRBV4-3 and TRBJ2-1; the D gene could be TRBD1 or TRBD2 (5 bases each). The CDR3 spans 17 residues. Germline V CDR1 and CDR2: LGHNA, YSLEER. Trimming removed 2 bases from V and 9 bases from J, with 23 bases in between. CDR3 DNA: TGCGCCAGCAGCCAACTCCCCGGGACCAGCCTAGAGGGTGAGCAGTTCTTC. Its protein product is CASSQLPGTSLEGEQFF.

V usage is TRBV3-1 and J usage is TRBJ2-5; 7 positions agree with TRBD2. Trimming at V came to 0 bases and at J to 2 bases, leaving 6 bases not matched to a gene. The CDR3 runs 16 residues. In germline, CDR1 is LGHDT, CDR2 YNNKEL (reference sequence). In DNA form, the CDR3 reads TGTGCCAGCAGCCAAGAAAGGCGGGGGTCACAAGAGACCCAGTACTTC. Residues: CASSQERRGSQETQYF.

The V gene is TRBV7-6, the J gene TRBJ2-7; a possible D gene is TRBD2 (7 bases). The germline CDR1 and CDR2 sequences are SGHVS and FNYEAQ. V was shortened by 5 bases and J by 0 bases, with 11 bases between the two germline ends. The CDR3 totals 14 residues. The CDR3 coding sequence is TGTGCCAGCAGCAAGGGGGGGGACTCCTACGAGCAGTACTTC. It is translated as CASSKGGDSYEQYF.

This chain connects TRBV9 to TRBJ2-5; D may be TRBD1 (6 bases). V was trimmed by 6 bases and J by 5 bases, leaving 14 bases between them. This CDR3 has 13 amino acids. Germline-derived CDR1 and CDR2 are SGDLS and YYNGEE. This CDR3 is CASNTGLGETQYF. The DNA of the CDR3 is TGTGCCAGCAACACAGGGCTAGGGGAGACCCAGTACTTC.

V gene TRBV6-2 or TRBV6-3 combines with J gene TRBJ1-3, with unresolved D. Germline CDR1 and CDR2: MNHEY and SVGEGT. Between the trimmed V and J ends, which lost 2 bases and 0 bases, there was a span of 11 bases. CDR3 length: 16 amino acids. The chain's CDR3 is CASSYPAVYSGNTIYF. The CDR3 nucleotides read TGTGCCAGCAGTTACCCGGCGGTTTACTCTGGAAACACCATATATTTT.

This clonotype was seen just once. The chain joins TRBV27 to TRBJ1-1; D might be TRBD1 (6 bases). Germline values: CDR1 MNHEY, CDR2 SMNVEV (reference sequence). The germline V and J ends were trimmed by 6 bases and 2 bases, with 10 bases remaining between them. This CDR3 is built from 13 residues. The CDR3 protein is CASRLDSNTEAFF. The CDR3 region has the DNA TGTGCCAGCAGGTTGGACAGTAACACTGAAGCTTTCTTT.

In regard to this clonotype: A read error may account for a junction end that differs from germline. CDR3: CTVVLPGTEETQYF. The CDR3, as DNA: TGCACCGTTGTCTTACCAGGGACGGAAGAGACCCAGTACTTC. V and J are TRBV29-1 and TRBJ2-5; D possibly uses TRBD1 or TRBD2 (5 bases each). The CDR3 runs to 14 residues. Germline CDR1 is SQVTM and CDR2 is ANQGSEA. Filled out from reference TRBV29-1 and TRBJ2-5, the complete variable domain reads SAVISQKPSRDICQRGTSLTIQCQVDSQVTMMFWYRQQPGQSLTLIATANQGSEATYESGFVIDKFPISRPNLTFSTLTVSNMSPEDSSIYLCTVVLPGTEETQYFGPGTRLLVL.

The rearrangement uses TRBV5-1 and TRBJ2-3; D may be TRBD2 (5 bases). Per the germline V gene, CDR1 is SGHRS and CDR2 is YFSETQ. The CDR3 spans 15 residues. V dropped 4 bases and J dropped 1 base, with 13 bases sitting between them. CDR3: CASSLERPGTDTQYF. The CDR3 nucleotides read TGCGCCAGCAGCCTTGAGCGGCCTGGCACAGATACGCAGTATTTT.

On this clonotype: The junction shows a germline mismatch at one end, possibly a read error. V usage is TRBV12-3 or TRBV12-4 and J usage is TRBJ1-1; TRBD1 is a possible D gene (5 bases). The CDR3 is 14 amino acids. The CDR3 loop reads CASSVFREITEVFF. CDR3 DNA: TGTGCCAGCAGTGTGTTCAGGGAGATCACTGAAGTTTTCTTT.

This rearrangement joins TRBV20-1 to TRBJ2-5; no clear D. Trimming pared 2 bases from V and 5 bases from J, leaving 9 bases between. The CDR3 runs to 12 residues. The V gene's germline CDR1 is DFQATT and CDR2 SNEGSKA (reference sequence). CDR3 in amino acids: CSARNPSETQYF. CDR3 nucleotide sequence: TGCAGTGCTAGAAATCCCTCCGAGACCCAGTACTTC.

J is TRBJ2-3 and V is TRBV4-2; the match to TRBD2 covers 14 bases. V shed 8 bases, J shed 4 bases, and the junction held 11 bases outside the gene matches. The CDR3 spans 17 residues. CDR1 and CDR2 from the germline V gene are LGHNA and YNFKEQ. The CDR3 bases are TGTGCCAGCGACCAGGGACTAGCGGGGGAAGTCCCAGATACGCAGTATTTT. Protein: CASDQGLAGEVPDTQYF.

This clonotype occurred a few times. The chain couples TRBV29-1 to TRBJ1-2; D is possibly TRBD1 (6 bases). Trimming left V 4 bases short and J 4 bases short, with 13 bases between. The CDR3 runs to 13 residues. CDR1 is SQVTM, CDR2 ANQGSEA, per germline. The CDR3 loop is CSVAVQGPYGYTF. The CDR3, as DNA: TGCAGCGTTGCCGTACAGGGTCCCTATGGCTACACCTTC.

Only a few counts were recorded for this clonotype. The rearrangement uses TRBV20-1 and TRBJ1-4; 7 nucleotides line up with TRBD1. In germline, CDR1 is DFQATT, CDR2 SNEGSKA (reference sequence). This CDR3 has 16 amino acids. Trimming at V came to 2 bases and at J to 4 bases, leaving 10 bases not matched to a gene. The CDR3 loop is CSARNTGAADNEKLFF. The CDR3 nucleotides read TGCAGTGCTAGAAACACAGGGGCCGCGGATAATGAAAAACTGTTTTTT.

The chain uses TRBV20-1 and TRBJ2-1; 10 bases match TRBD2. V lost 5 bases to trimming and J lost 9 bases; unmatched junction nucleotides: 10. Germline loops: CDR1 DFQATT, CDR2 SNEGSKA (reference sequence). The length of the CDR3 is 14 residues. DNA for the CDR3: TGCAGTGCTTCCGGGACTAGCGAGGGCACTGAGCAGTTCTTC. Translated, it gives CSASGTSEGTEQFF.